This entry lists 8 T cell receptor beta chains sequenced from one sample in a study of CD8 T cells in ankylosing spondylitis. TCRdb called the 5' RACE reads again in MiXCR, with one record for every CDR3 protein. The sample lists 85,000 to 90,000 distinct CDR3 sequences, under 30% seen once, with less than 60% in the top ten. The sequenced sample consisted of blood, either unsorted or a sorted T cell fraction (not recorded which). These receptors came from a male donor with ankylosing spondylitis or in good health (not recorded which).

Only one count was recorded for this clonotype. V gene TRBV7-9 combines with J gene TRBJ2-7; D might be TRBD1 or TRBD2, each matching 5 bases. CDR3 length: 13 amino acids. Germline CDR1 SEHNR, CDR2 FQNEAQ (reference sequence). Trimming removed 3 bases from V and 6 bases from J, with 12 bases in between. CDR3 nucleotide sequence: TGTGCCAGCAGCTTGGGGGTTGGAGGCGAGCAGTACTTC. This sequence encodes CASSLGVGGEQYF.

This clonotype was found a few times. The rearrangement joins TRBV5-1 to TRBJ2-3; 11 bases match TRBD2. After removal of 2 bases from V and 14 bases from J, the junction contained 10 bases not matched to a gene. The CDR3 sequence is 14 residues long. The germline gives CDR1 SGHRS, CDR2 YFSETQ. Written as DNA, the CDR3 is TGCGCCAGCAGCTTTAATAGCGGGAGGGCCTCTCCGTATTTT. It translates to CASSFNSGRASPYF.

The J gene is TRBJ2-3, the V gene TRBV20-1; possibly TRBD2 for D (6 bases). The CDR3 covers 17 residues. The germline V gene has CDR1 DFQATT and CDR2 SNEGSKA (reference sequence). The V and J ends lost 3 bases and 4 bases respectively, with 23 bases between them. This CDR3 is CSASGRWGGIISDTQYF. The CDR3 nucleotides are TGCAGTGCTAGTGGTCGGTGGGGCGGGATAATATCAGATACGCAGTATTTT.

The J gene is TRBJ2-4, the V gene TRBV4-1; D ambiguous. Germline lookup yields CDR1 MGHRA and CDR2 YSYEKL. This CDR3 has 16 amino acids. V dropped 1 base and J dropped 0 bases, with 10 bases sitting between them. CDR3 sequence: CASSQVLKLAKNIQYF. CDR3 nucleotides: TGCGCCAGCAGCCAAGTCCTGAAGCTAGCCAAAAACATTCAGTACTTC.

The chain couples TRBV5-1 to TRBJ2-3; D remains ambiguous. This CDR3 comprises 14 residues. Germline CDR1 reads SGHRS; CDR2 reads YFSETQ. Trimming left V 4 bases short and J 0 bases short, with 9 bases between. The CDR3 nucleotides read TGCGCCAGCAGCGTAGGTCCTAGCACAGATACGCAGTATTTT. Protein: CASSVGPSTDTQYF.

V and J are TRBV20-1 and TRBJ2-3; 9 nucleotides line up with TRBD2. Losses at the gene ends were 5 bases for V and 2 bases for J; bases not matched to a gene: 17. Germline V lookup: CDR1 DFQATT, CDR2 SNEGSKA (reference sequence). This CDR3 region has 18 residues. The CDR3 bases are TGCAGTGCTCGGTCCCTACCCGGCAGCGGGGGGACCACAGATACGCAGTATTTT. This sequence encodes CSARSLPGSGGTTDTQYF.

This clonotype was seen only a few times. The chain uses TRBV2 and TRBJ2-5, with D perhaps matching TRBD2 (5 bases). Germline CDR1 and CDR2: SNHLY and FYNNEI. V was trimmed by 1 base and J by 0 bases, leaving 9 bases between them. CDR3 length: 15 residues. CDR3: CASSEERQNQETQYF. The CDR3 DNA reads TGTGCCAGCAGTGAAGAGCGGCAGAACCAAGAGACCCAGTACTTC.

V usage is TRBV20-1 and J usage is TRBJ2-7; D gene uncertain. Germline CDR1 reads DFQATT; CDR2 reads SNEGSKA (reference sequence). The length of the CDR3 is 11 residues. Trimming removed 3 bases from V and 2 bases from J, with 5 bases in between. The CDR3 DNA sequence: TGCAGTGCTAGGGATGCCTACGAGCAGTACTTC. This encodes CSARDAYEQYF.